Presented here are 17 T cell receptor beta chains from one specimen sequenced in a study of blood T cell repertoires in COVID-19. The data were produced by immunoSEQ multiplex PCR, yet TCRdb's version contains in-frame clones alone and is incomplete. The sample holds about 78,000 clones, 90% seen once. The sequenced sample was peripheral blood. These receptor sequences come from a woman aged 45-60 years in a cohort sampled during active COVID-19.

CDR3 bases: TGCAGCGTTACACCACGACTAGCGCCAACCTACGAGCAGTACTTC. Encoded protein: CSVTPRLAPTYEQYF. V gene TRBV29-1 combines with J gene TRBJ2-7, with TRBD2 matching 8 bases. Trimming at V came to 5 bases and at J to 2 bases, leaving 11 bases not matched to a gene. This CDR3 region has 15 residues. Germline V gives CDR1 SQVTM, CDR2 ANQGSEA.

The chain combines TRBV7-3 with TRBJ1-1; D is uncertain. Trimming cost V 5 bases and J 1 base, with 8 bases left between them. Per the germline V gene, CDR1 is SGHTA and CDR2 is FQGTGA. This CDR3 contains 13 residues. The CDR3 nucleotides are TGTGCCAGCAGCCTAATAGAGAACACTGAAGCTTTCTTT. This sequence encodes CASSLIENTEAFF.

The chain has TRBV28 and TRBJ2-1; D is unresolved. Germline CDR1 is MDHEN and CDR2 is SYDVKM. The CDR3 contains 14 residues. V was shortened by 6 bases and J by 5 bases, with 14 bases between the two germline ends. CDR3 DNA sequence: TGTGCCAGCAGCCTCAGGCCTCTCGACAATGAGCAGTTCTTC. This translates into CASSLRPLDNEQFF.

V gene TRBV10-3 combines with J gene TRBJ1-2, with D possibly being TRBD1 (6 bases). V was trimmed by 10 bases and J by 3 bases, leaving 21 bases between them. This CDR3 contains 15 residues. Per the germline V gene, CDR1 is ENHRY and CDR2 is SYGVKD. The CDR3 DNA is TGTGCCACCCGCTTGACAGGTCAAGGGGACTATGGCTACACCTTC. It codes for CATRLTGQGDYGYTF.

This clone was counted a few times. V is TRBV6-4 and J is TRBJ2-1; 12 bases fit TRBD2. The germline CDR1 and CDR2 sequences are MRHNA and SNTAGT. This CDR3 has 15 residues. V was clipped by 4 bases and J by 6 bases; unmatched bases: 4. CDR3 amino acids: CASSAETSGSNEQFF. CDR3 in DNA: TGTGCCAGCAGTGCTGAGACTAGCGGGAGCAATGAGCAGTTCTTC.

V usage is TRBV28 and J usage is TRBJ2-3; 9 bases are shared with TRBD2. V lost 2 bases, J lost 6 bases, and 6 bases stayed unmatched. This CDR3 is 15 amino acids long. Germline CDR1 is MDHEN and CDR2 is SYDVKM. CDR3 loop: CASSLMTSGEDTQYF. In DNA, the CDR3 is TGTGCCAGCAGTTTAATGACTAGCGGCGAGGATACGCAGTATTTT.

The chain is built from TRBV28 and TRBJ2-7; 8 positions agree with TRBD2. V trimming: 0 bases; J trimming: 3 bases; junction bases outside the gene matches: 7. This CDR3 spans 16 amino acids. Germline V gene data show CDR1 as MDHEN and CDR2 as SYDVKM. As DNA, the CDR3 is TGTGCCAGCAGTTTATGGTCTAGCGGGCGGAACTACGAGCAGTACTTC. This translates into CASSLWSSGRNYEQYF.

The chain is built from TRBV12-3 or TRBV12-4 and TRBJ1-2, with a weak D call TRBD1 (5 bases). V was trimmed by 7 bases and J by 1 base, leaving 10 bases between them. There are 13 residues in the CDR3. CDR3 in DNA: TGTGCCAGCAAAGGCGACAGTAACTATGGCTACACCTTC. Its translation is CASKGDSNYGYTF.

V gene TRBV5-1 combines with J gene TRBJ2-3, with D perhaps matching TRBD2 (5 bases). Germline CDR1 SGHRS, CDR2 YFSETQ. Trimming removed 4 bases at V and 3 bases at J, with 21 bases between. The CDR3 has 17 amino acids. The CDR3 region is CASSAGLGTPPTDTQYF. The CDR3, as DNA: TGCGCCAGCAGCGCAGGACTTGGCACCCCCCCGACAGATACGCAGTATTTT.

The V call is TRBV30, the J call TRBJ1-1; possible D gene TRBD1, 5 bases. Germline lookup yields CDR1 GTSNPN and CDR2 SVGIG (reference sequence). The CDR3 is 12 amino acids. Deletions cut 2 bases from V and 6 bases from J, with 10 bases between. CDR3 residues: CAWSLQGPEAFF. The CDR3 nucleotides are TGTGCCTGGAGTCTCCAGGGCCCTGAAGCTTTCTTT. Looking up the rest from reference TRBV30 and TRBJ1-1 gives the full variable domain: SQTIHQWPATLVQPVGSPLSLECTVEGTSNPNLYWYRQAAGRGLQLLFYSVGIGQISSEVPQNLSASRPQDRQFILSSKKLLLSDSGFYLCAWSLQGPEAFFGQGTRLTVV.

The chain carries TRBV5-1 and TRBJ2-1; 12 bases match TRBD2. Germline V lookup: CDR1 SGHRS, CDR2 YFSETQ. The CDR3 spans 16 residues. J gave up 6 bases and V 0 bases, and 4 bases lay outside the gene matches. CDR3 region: CASSLGLAGGINEQFF. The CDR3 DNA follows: TGCGCCAGCAGCTTGGGCCTAGCGGGAGGGATCAATGAGCAGTTCTTC.

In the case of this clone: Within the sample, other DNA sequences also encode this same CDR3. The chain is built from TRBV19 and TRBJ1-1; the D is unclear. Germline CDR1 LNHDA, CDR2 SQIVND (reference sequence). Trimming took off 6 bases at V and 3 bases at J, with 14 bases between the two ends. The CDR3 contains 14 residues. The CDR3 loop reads CASSGPPGDTEAFF. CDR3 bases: TGTGCCAGTAGCGGGCCCCCCGGGGACACTGAAGCTTTCTTT.

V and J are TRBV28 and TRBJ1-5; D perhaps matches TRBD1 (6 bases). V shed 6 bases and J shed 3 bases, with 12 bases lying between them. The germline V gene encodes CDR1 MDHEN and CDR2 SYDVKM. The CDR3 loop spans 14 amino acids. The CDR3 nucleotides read TGTGCCAGCAGGCCGGGACAACTCAATCAGCCCCAGCATTTT. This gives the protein CASRPGQLNQPQHF.

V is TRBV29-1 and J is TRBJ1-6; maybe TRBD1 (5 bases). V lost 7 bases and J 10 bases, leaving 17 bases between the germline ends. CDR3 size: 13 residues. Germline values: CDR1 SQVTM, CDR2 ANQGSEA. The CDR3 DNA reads TGCAGCGCATCCAGGGACTTGGAATCACCCCTCCACTTT. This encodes CSASRDLESPLHF.

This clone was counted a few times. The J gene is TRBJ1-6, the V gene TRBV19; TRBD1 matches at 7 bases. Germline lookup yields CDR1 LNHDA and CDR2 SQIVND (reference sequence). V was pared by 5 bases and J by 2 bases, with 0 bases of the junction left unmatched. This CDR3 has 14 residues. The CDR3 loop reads CASSGQAYNSPLHF. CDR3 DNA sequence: TGTGCCAGTAGTGGACAGGCCTATAATTCACCCCTCCACTTT.

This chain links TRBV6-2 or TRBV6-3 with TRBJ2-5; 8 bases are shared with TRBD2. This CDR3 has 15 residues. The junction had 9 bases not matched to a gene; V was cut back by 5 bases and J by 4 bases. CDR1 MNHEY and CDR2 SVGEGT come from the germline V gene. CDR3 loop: CASSPSGGRGETQYF. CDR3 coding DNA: TGTGCCAGCAGTCCCTCGGGGGGGAGGGGAGAGACCCAGTACTTC.

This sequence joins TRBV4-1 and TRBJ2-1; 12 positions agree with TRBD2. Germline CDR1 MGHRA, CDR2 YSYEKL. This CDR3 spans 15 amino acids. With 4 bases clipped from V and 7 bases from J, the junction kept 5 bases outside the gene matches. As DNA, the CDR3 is TGCGCCAGCAGCCCGGGACTAGCGGGTTTAAATGAGCAGTTCTTC. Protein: CASSPGLAGLNEQFF.